The 13 T cell receptor beta chains below all came from one sample that was sequenced in a study of blood T cell repertoires in COVID-19. Assay: immunoSEQ multiplex PCR; the TCRdb copy retains only in-frame clones and omits some. Of under 100,000 clones in the sample, roughly 82% were seen once. Specimen: peripheral blood. Receptor source: a man between 60 and 75 years old with acute or convalescent COVID-19.

The chain combines TRBV4-3 with TRBJ2-3, with TRBD2 as a possible D gene (6 bases). The V end lost 1 base, the J end lost 4 bases, and 12 bases lay between the germline ends. The germline CDR1 and CDR2 sequences are LGHNA and YSLEER. The length of the CDR3 is 15 residues. This chain's CDR3 is CASSQVGRGADTQYF. The CDR3, as DNA: TGCGCCAGCAGCCAAGTGGGGCGGGGAGCAGATACGCAGTATTTT.

The chain recombines TRBV27 with TRBJ1-2, with 8 positions matching TRBD1. The germline gives CDR1 MNHEY, CDR2 SMNVEV (reference sequence). V was pared by 6 bases and J by 8 bases, with 5 bases of the junction left unmatched. The CDR3 totals 12 residues. The CDR3 reads CASRDGTGGYTF. As DNA, the CDR3 is TGTGCCAGCAGAGACGGGACAGGCGGCTACACCTTC.

This clone showed up just a few times. The J gene is TRBJ1-1, the V gene TRBV12-3 or TRBV12-4; 7 bases match TRBD1. V was pared by 6 bases and J by 8 bases, with 6 bases of the junction left unmatched. The CDR3 spans 12 residues. The CDR3 sequence is CASSPGDREAFF. As DNA, the CDR3 is TGTGCCAGCAGCCCCGGGGACAGAGAAGCTTTCTTT.

The rearrangement links TRBV7-9 to TRBJ2-3; 8 positions agree with TRBD2. V lost 6 bases to trimming and J lost 2 bases; unmatched junction nucleotides: 16. The CDR3 spans 18 residues. Germline lookup yields CDR1 SEHNR and CDR2 FQNEAQ (reference sequence). The CDR3 reads CASRPGLAKLPNTDTQYF. CDR3 nucleotides: TGTGCCAGCAGGCCCGGACTAGCCAAGCTCCCAAACACAGATACGCAGTATTTT.

V gene TRBV7-3 combines with J gene TRBJ2-1; 11 nucleotides agree with TRBD1. The V segment lost 5 bases and the J segment 7 bases; nucleotides outside the gene matches: 4. This CDR3 has 14 amino acids. Germline V lookup: CDR1 SGHTA, CDR2 FQGTGA. The CDR3 sequence is CASSIGQGANEQFF. The CDR3 DNA is TGTGCCAGCAGCATAGGACAGGGGGCGAATGAGCAGTTCTTC.

This clone was seen a single time. The chain recombines TRBV15 with TRBJ2-7; tentative D call: TRBD2 (7 bases). The CDR3 spans 16 residues. Trimming removed 1 base from V and 1 base from J, with 14 bases in between. The germline CDR1 and CDR2 sequences are LNHNV and YYDKDF (reference sequence). The CDR3 coding sequence is TGTGCCACCAGCAGAGCGGGGGGCGCGGTATCCTACGAGCAGTACTTC. Residues: CATSRAGGAVSYEQYF.

There are a few counts of this clone. The chain is built from TRBV9 and TRBJ2-5; D gene unclear. The CDR3 spans 14 residues. Germline loops: CDR1 SGDLS, CDR2 YYNGEE. The germline V and J ends were trimmed by 0 bases and 5 bases, with 11 bases remaining between them. As DNA, the CDR3 is TGTGCCAGCAGCGTAGGACTCAATTCGGAGACCCAGTACTTC. This sequence encodes CASSVGLNSETQYF.

This chain connects TRBV2 to TRBJ2-5, with 7 bases that match TRBD1. Looked up from germline, CDR1 is SNHLY and CDR2 is FYNNEI. With 11 bases clipped from V and 1 base from J, the junction kept 7 bases outside the gene matches. This CDR3 has 13 residues. CDR3 DNA: TGTGCCGGAAACAGGGGTGGCCAAGAGACCCAGTACTTC. It specifies CAGNRGGQETQYF.

The V and J genes are TRBV11-2 and TRBJ2-3; TRBD2 matches 11 bases. This CDR3 contains 18 residues. Germline assignment: CDR1 SGHAT and CDR2 FQNNGV. V shed 0 bases, J shed 5 bases, and the junction held 10 bases outside the gene matches. The CDR3 sequence: CASSLESSGRSGGDTQYF. The DNA of the CDR3 is TGTGCCAGCAGCTTAGAGTCTAGCGGGAGGTCCGGGGGAGATACGCAGTATTTT.

This clone was observed a single time. This sequence joins TRBV5-1 and TRBJ1-4; D not resolved. V lost 4 bases and J 0 bases, leaving 10 bases between the germline ends. Germline CDR1 is SGHRS and CDR2 is YFSETQ. The CDR3 has 15 residues. CDR3 region: CASSLNLATNEKLFF. The CDR3 DNA reads as TGCGCCAGCAGCCTAAATCTGGCAACTAATGAAAAACTGTTTTTT.

V usage is TRBV12-3 or TRBV12-4 and J usage is TRBJ1-3; TRBD1 agrees at 7 bases. There are 13 residues in the CDR3. V dropped 4 bases and J dropped 3; count of bases not matched to a gene: 0. The chain's CDR3 is CASSWTGGNTIYF. The CDR3 nucleotides are TGTGCCAGCAGTTGGACAGGTGGAAACACCATATATTTT.

J is TRBJ2-1 and V is TRBV27; D gene uncertain. Trimming cost V 5 bases and J 10 bases, with 9 bases left between them. The CDR3 has 11 amino acids. Germline loops: CDR1 MNHEY, CDR2 SMNVEV (reference sequence). CDR3 region: CASSTFYEQFF. The CDR3 DNA sequence: TGTGCCAGCAGTACTTTCTACGAGCAGTTCTTC.

The chain uses TRBV7-2 and TRBJ2-2; D perhaps matches TRBD1 (6 bases). V was pared by 5 bases and J by 3 bases, with 10 bases between. The length of the CDR3 is 14 residues. The germline V gene has CDR1 SGHTA and CDR2 FQGNSA. CDR3 loop: CASSRTVDTGELFF. The CDR3 DNA follows: TGTGCCAGCAGCAGGACAGTAGACACCGGGGAGCTGTTTTTT.